Listed here are 15 T cell receptor beta chains from one sample, sequenced in a study of CD8+ T cells in alopecia areata. cDNA prepared by RNA extraction and subsequent reverse transcription served as the template for sequencing. The method was immunoSEQ multiplex PCR; TCRdb's version includes in-frame clones alone and lacks a portion of them. The table records under 75,000 clones, around half of them present only once. The starting material was CD8+ T cells sorted from blood, obtained at week 0. The origin of the receptors is a human donor with alopecia areata.

The CDR3 region has the DNA TGTGCCAGCAGTTCCCTTTACACCGGGGAGCTGTTTTTT. Encoded protein: CASSSLYTGELFF. This chain joins TRBV6-5 and TRBJ2-2; D is unresolved. V was shortened by 4 bases and J by 3 bases, with 6 bases between the two germline ends. CDR1 MNHEY and CDR2 SVGAGI come from the germline V gene. The CDR3 totals 13 residues.

By sample fraction, this clone is medium-sized. The V call is TRBV4-1, the J call TRBJ2-7; no firm D call. V lost 5 bases to trimming and J lost 7 bases, with 12 bases between them. Germline-derived CDR1 and CDR2 are MGHRA and YSYEKL. This CDR3 has 12 residues. The CDR3 DNA reads TGCGCCAGCAGCAACTCCCTACGGGAGCAGTACTTC. It specifies CASSNSLREQYF.

This chain links TRBV9 with TRBJ2-6, with 7 bases aligning to TRBD1. CDR1 and CDR2 from the germline V gene are SGDLS and YYNGEE. V lost 2 bases and J lost 0; bases outside the gene matches: 5. The CDR3 covers 17 residues. Here the CDR3 DNA reads TGTGCCAGCAGCGTCGGGACAGCCGTCTCTGGGGCCAACGTCCTGACTTTC. This translates into CASSVGTAVSGANVLTF. Using reference TRBV9 and TRBJ2-6 for the parts outside the CDR3, the full variable domain is DSGVTQTPKHLITATGQRVTLRCSPRSGDLSVYWYQQSLDQGLQFLIQYYNGEERAKGNILERFSAQQFPDLHSELNLSSLELGDSALYFCASSVGTAVSGANVLTFGAGSRLTVL.

The rearrangement joins TRBV29-1 to TRBJ2-7, with a possible D match to TRBD1 (6 bases). The CDR3 covers 14 residues. Trimming took 0 bases from V and 4 from J, leaving 13 bases between them. Germline loops: CDR1 SQVTM, CDR2 ANQGSEA. The chain's CDR3 is CSVEDEGERYEQYF. DNA of the CDR3: TGCAGCGTTGAAGACGAGGGGGAGAGGTACGAGCAGTACTTC.

The chain joins TRBV19 to TRBJ2-2; D ambiguous. Trimming removed 5 bases from V and 1 base from J, with 14 bases in between. Looked up from germline, CDR1 is LNHDA and CDR2 is SQIVND (reference sequence). The CDR3 length is 16 residues. CDR3 DNA sequence: TGTGCCAGTAGTCCCCGCTGGACGGAGAACACCGGGGAGCTGTTTTTT. Translation: CASSPRWTENTGELFF. Complete variable domain (other parts from reference TRBV19 and TRBJ2-2): DGGITQSPKYLFRKEGQNVTLSCEQNLNHDAMYWYRQDPGQGLRLIYYSQIVNDFQKGDIAEGYSVSREKKESFPLTVTSAQKNPTAFYLCASSPRWTENTGELFFGEGSRLTVL.

The rearrangement links TRBV19 to TRBJ2-3; tentative D call: TRBD1 (5 bases). Germline V CDR1 and CDR2: LNHDA, SQIVND (reference sequence). There are 15 residues in the CDR3. Deletions cut 10 bases from V and 5 bases from J, with 22 bases between. CDR3 region: CATAGWAGSGDTQYF. Here the CDR3 DNA reads TGTGCCACCGCCGGCTGGGCAGGGTCAGGAGATACGCAGTATTTT. The complete variable domain, with remaining parts taken from reference TRBV19 and TRBJ2-3, reads DGGITQSPKYLFRKEGQNVTLSCEQNLNHDAMYWYRQDPGQGLRLIYYSQIVNDFQKGDIAEGYSVSREKKESFPLTVTSAQKNPTAFYLCATAGWAGSGDTQYFGPGTRLTVL.

The gene calls are TRBV13 and TRBJ2-7; a weak D match, TRBD2 (6 bases). This CDR3 contains 13 residues. V shed 10 bases and J shed 7 bases, with 20 bases lying between them. CDR1 and CDR2 from the germline V gene are PRHDT and FYEKMQ (reference sequence). The CDR3: CATDLGRELEQYF. CDR3 DNA sequence: TGTGCCACCGACCTCGGGCGGGAACTTGAGCAGTACTTC. Full variable domain (missing parts from reference TRBV13 and TRBJ2-7): AAGVIQSPRHLIKEKRETATLKCYPIPRHDTVYWYQQGPGQDPQFLISFYEKMQSDKGSIPDRFSAQQFSDYHSELNMSSLELGDSALYFCATDLGRELEQYFGPGTRLTVT.

As for this clone: This sample also contains other DNA sequences that code for the same CDR3. The chain combines TRBV13 with TRBJ2-7, with D perhaps TRBD1 (6 bases). This CDR3 spans 13 amino acids. V shed 0 bases and J shed 3 bases, with 6 bases lying between them. Germline lookup yields CDR1 PRHDT and CDR2 FYEKMQ (reference sequence). DNA of the CDR3: TGTGCCAGCAGCTTAGGCAGGGGCTACGAGCAGTACTTC. Amino acid sequence: CASSLGRGYEQYF.

The V call is TRBV9, the J call TRBJ2-5; D perhaps matches TRBD1 (6 bases). The CDR3 has 15 residues. V lost 3 bases and J 7 bases, leaving 19 bases between the germline ends. The germline V gene has CDR1 SGDLS and CDR2 YYNGEE. CDR3: CASSALEVLGGTQYF. DNA of the CDR3: TGTGCCAGCAGCGCTCTCGAAGTCCTAGGGGGGACCCAGTACTTC. The full variable domain, in which reference TRBV9 and TRBJ2-5 provide the parts outside the CDR3, is DSGVTQTPKHLITATGQRVTLRCSPRSGDLSVYWYQQSLDQGLQFLIQYYNGEERAKGNILERFSAQQFPDLHSELNLSSLELGDSALYFCASSALEVLGGTQYFGPGTRLLVL.

The chain recombines TRBV2 with TRBJ2-3; maybe TRBD1 (5 bases). Germline-derived CDR1 and CDR2 are SNHLY and FYNNEI. The CDR3 contains 14 residues. Trimming took off 2 bases at V and 6 bases at J, with 12 bases between the two ends. CDR3 nucleotide sequence: TGTGCCAGCAGTGAACGACAGCCTTATGATACGCAGTATTTT. It yields the protein CASSERQPYDTQYF.

This clone has only a few counts. The chain has TRBV9 and TRBJ2-7, with 11 bases matching TRBD1. This CDR3 comprises 15 residues. Losses at the gene ends were 5 bases for V and 3 bases for J; bases not matched to a gene: 7. Germline V gene data show CDR1 as SGDLS and CDR2 as YYNGEE. CDR3 sequence: CASSFPGQGVYEQYF. The CDR3 DNA sequence: TGTGCCAGCAGTTTTCCGGGACAGGGGGTCTACGAGCAGTACTTC.

The chain is built from TRBV30 and TRBJ1-2, with 7 positions matching TRBD1. Germline V gene data show CDR1 as GTSNPN and CDR2 as SVGIG (reference sequence). The length of the CDR3 is 13 residues. J lost 3 bases, V lost 4 bases, and 5 bases had no gene match. The CDR3 loop reads CAWKRQGDYGYTF. CDR3 DNA: TGTGCCTGGAAGAGACAGGGCGACTATGGCTACACCTTC.

This clone appeared once. This rearrangement joins TRBV7-2 to TRBJ2-7; tentative D call: TRBD1 (5 bases). The CDR3 extends over 17 amino acids. The V end lost 0 bases, the J end lost 1 base, and 16 bases lay between the germline ends. CDR1 and CDR2 (germline): SGHTA, FQGNSA. The CDR3: CASSLARPGARSYEQYF. The CDR3 nucleotides are TGTGCCAGCAGCTTAGCGAGGCCTGGGGCAAGATCCTACGAGCAGTACTTC. Filled out from reference TRBV7-2 and TRBJ2-7, the complete variable domain reads GAGVSQSPSNKVTEKGKDVELRCDPISGHTALYWYRQSLGQGLEFLIYFQGNSAPDKSGLPSDRFSAERTGGSVSTLTIQRTQQEDSAVYLCASSLARPGARSYEQYFGPGTRLTVT.

In this sample, this clone turned up a few times. The chain employs TRBV4-3 and TRBJ2-7; TRBD1 matches at 9 bases. The junction had 6 bases not matched to a gene; V was cut back by 0 bases and J by 3 bases. The CDR3 sequence is 16 residues long. The germline V gene has CDR1 LGHNA and CDR2 YSLEER. The CDR3 loop reads CASSQEGTGQGYEQYF. The CDR3 region has the DNA TGCGCCAGCAGCCAAGAAGGAACGGGACAGGGCTACGAGCAGTACTTC.

The V and J genes are TRBV25-1 and TRBJ1-2, with D unresolved. This CDR3 has 12 residues. V dropped 4 bases and J dropped 4 bases, with 7 bases sitting between them. The germline V gene encodes CDR1 MGHDK and CDR2 SYGVNS. The CDR3 sequence is CASSAPFYGYTF. The CDR3 coding sequence is TGTGCCAGCAGTGCGCCTTTCTATGGCTACACCTTC.